The 8 T cell receptor beta chains in this list originate from one sample, sequenced in a study of blood T cell repertoires in COVID-19 (dated by TCRdb to about 2020). The receptor library was made with the immunoSEQ multiplex PCR assay. In TCRdb, the immuneACCESS table is reduced to in-frame sequences with V and J assigned. These tables do not hold every clone; where another copy was compared, an unresolved V gene accounts for under half, and the others remain unexplained. This sample is represented by 150,000 to 200,000 clones; 85% to 90% of them were singletons. The ten top clones hold 0.88% of the sample. Material for sequencing was peripheral blood. The receptors were gathered from a woman aged 18-29 years who had recovered from COVID-19.

V and J are TRBV20-1 and TRBJ2-7; a possible D gene is TRBD2 (6 bases). This CDR3 is 11 amino acids long. Between the trimmed V and J ends, which lost 6 bases and 3 bases, there was a span of 9 bases. Germline V CDR1 and CDR2: DFQATT, SNEGSKA (reference sequence). CDR3 DNA: TGCAGTGCAAGACTAGTCTACGAGCAGTACGTC. It specifies CSARLVYEQYV.

The chain is built from TRBV4-1 and TRBJ2-7; the match to TRBD2 covers 12 bases. The CDR3 contains 18 residues. The trim removed 0 bases at V and 3 bases at J, leaving 9 bases unmatched. Per germline, CDR1 MGHRA and CDR2 YSYEKL. The CDR3 bases are TGCGCCAGCAGCCAAGAACCCCCCGAGACTAGCGGGAGCTACGAGCAGTACGTC. Its translation: CASSQEPPETSGSYEQYV.

The chain combines TRBV6-5 with TRBJ1-1; 8 nucleotides agree with TRBD1. Trimming cost V 0 bases and J 5 bases; bases outside gene matches: 5. In germline, CDR1 is MNHEY, CDR2 SVGAGI. This CDR3 comprises 15 residues. CDR3 amino acids: CASSYSGQGRTEAFF. The CDR3 bases are TGTGCCAGCAGTTACTCCGGACAGGGCCGGACTGAAGCTTTCTTT.

The chain carries TRBV4-3 and TRBJ1-2; no firm D call. This CDR3 is built from 13 residues. The germline V gene has CDR1 LGHNA and CDR2 YSLEER. Deletions cut 0 bases from V and 4 bases from J, with 6 bases between. The CDR3 region has the DNA TGCGCCAGCAGCCAAGAACTAGGCTATGGCTACACCTTC. It specifies CASSQELGYGYTF.

The V gene is TRBV25-1, the J gene TRBJ1-6; TRBD1 is a possible D gene (6 bases). The germline V and J ends were trimmed by 3 bases and 7 bases, with 7 bases remaining between them. The CDR3 has 13 residues. Germline V gives CDR1 MGHDK, CDR2 SYGVNS. The DNA of the CDR3 is TGTGCCAGCAGTGACACAGGGAATTCACCCCTCCACTTT. Translated: CASSDTGNSPLHF.

The V and J genes are TRBV9 and TRBJ2-4, with 7 nucleotides matching TRBD1. Germline loops: CDR1 SGDLS, CDR2 YYNGEE. Unmatched junction bases numbered 5, after V lost 2 bases and J lost 0 bases. The CDR3 is 16 amino acids. The chain's CDR3 is CASSVRDSLAKNIQYF. CDR3 in DNA: TGTGCCAGCAGCGTCCGGGACAGTCTAGCCAAAAACATTCAGTACTTC.

The chain uses TRBV6-5 and TRBJ2-7; the D gene is possibly TRBD2 (6 bases). The CDR3 covers 14 residues. Germline CDR1 MNHEY, CDR2 SVGAGI. Trimming cost V 6 bases and J 1 base, with 13 bases left between them. CDR3 bases: TGTGCCAGCAGCGTATCGGGGACTTCCTACGAGCAGTACGTC. It encodes CASSVSGTSYEQYV.

This clone was observed a handful of times. Other nucleotide sequences in the sample specify the same CDR3. J is TRBJ2-7 and V is TRBV18, with 10 bases that match TRBD1. The germline V gene has CDR1 KGHSH and CDR2 LQKENI. With 3 bases clipped from V and 2 bases from J, the junction kept 1 base outside the gene matches. CDR3 length equals 14 residues. In nucleotides, the CDR3 is TGTGCCAGCTCACCTGGACAGGGGGCCTACGAGCAGTACTTC. Amino acid sequence: CASSPGQGAYEQYF.